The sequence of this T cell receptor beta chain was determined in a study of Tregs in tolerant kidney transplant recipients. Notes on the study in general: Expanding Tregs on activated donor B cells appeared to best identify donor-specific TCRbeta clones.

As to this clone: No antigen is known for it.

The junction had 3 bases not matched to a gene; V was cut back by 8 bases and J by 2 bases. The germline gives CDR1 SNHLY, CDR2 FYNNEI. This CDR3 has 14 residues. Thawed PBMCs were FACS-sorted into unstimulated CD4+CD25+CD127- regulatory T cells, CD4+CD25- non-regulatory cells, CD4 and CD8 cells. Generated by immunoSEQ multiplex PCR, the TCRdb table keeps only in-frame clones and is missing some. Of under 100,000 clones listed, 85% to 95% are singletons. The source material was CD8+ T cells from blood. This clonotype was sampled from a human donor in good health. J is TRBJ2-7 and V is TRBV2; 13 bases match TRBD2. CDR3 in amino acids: CASLGTSGTYEQYF. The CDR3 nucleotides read TGTGCCAGCCTTGGGACTAGCGGGACCTACGAGCAGTACTTC.